A selection of T cell receptor beta chains follows, all from one sample in a study of blood T cell repertoires in COVID-19. Method: immunoSEQ multiplex PCR; TCRdb's copy keeps in-frame clones and lacks some. The repertoire holds around 130,000 clones, with roughly 85% as singletons. The sample was peripheral blood. All receptors derive from a man between 45 and 60 years old with acute or convalescent COVID-19. Both conserved end residues are part of each CDR3. Fields, in order: CDR3 protein, CDR3 DNA, CDR3 length, V gene, D gene, J gene, clone size. The D gene is left open where the match is weak. Some rows have no size entry. The others give once, few or many, or a class for an expanded clone.

cdr3_aa: CASSPAGTGGTEAFF
cdr3_nt: TGTGCCAGCTCACCGGCCGGGACAGGGGGCACTGAAGCTTTCTTT
cdr3_length: 15
v_call: TRBV18
d_call: TRBD1
j_call: TRBJ1-1
clone_size: NA

cdr3_aa: CASSTGLAASSYNEQFF
cdr3_nt: TGTGCCAGCAGCACGGGACTAGCGGCGAGCTCCTACAATGAGCAGTTCTTC
cdr3_length: 17
v_call: TRBV11-3
d_call: TRBD2
j_call: TRBJ2-1
clone_size: NA

cdr3_aa: CASSPPYQVAGELFF
cdr3_nt: TGTGCCAGCTCACCACCGTATCAGGTAGCCGGGGAGCTGTTTTTT
cdr3_length: 15
v_call: TRBV18
d_call: NA
j_call: TRBJ2-2
clone_size: NA

cdr3_aa: CASQPTTQRNTEAFF
cdr3_nt: TGTGCCAGTCAACCGACCACACAGAGGAACACTGAAGCTTTCTTT
cdr3_length: 15
v_call: TRBV28
d_call: NA
j_call: TRBJ1-1
clone_size: NA

cdr3_aa: CASTETPGDEQYF
cdr3_nt: TGTGCCAGCACCGAAACACCGGGGGACGAGCAGTACTTC
cdr3_length: 13
v_call: TRBV5-4
d_call: NA
j_call: TRBJ2-7
clone_size: NA

cdr3_aa: CASSLAGQFSPLHF
cdr3_nt: TGTGCCAGCAGCCTAGCGGGACAATTTTCACCCCTCCACTTT
cdr3_length: 14
v_call: TRBV6-5
d_call: NA
j_call: TRBJ1-6
clone_size: NA

cdr3_aa: CASSQTSGGLPDTQYF
cdr3_nt: TGTGCCAGCAGCCAGACTAGCGGGGGGTTGCCAGATACGCAGTATTTT
cdr3_length: 16
v_call: TRBV11-1
d_call: TRBD2
j_call: TRBJ2-3
clone_size: NA

cdr3_aa: CASSPGQGRNEQYF
cdr3_nt: TGTGCCAGCTCACCAGGACAGGGCAGGAACGAGCAGTACTTC
cdr3_length: 14
v_call: TRBV18
d_call: TRBD1
j_call: TRBJ2-7
clone_size: once

cdr3_aa: CASSSGQGPYNEQFF
cdr3_nt: TGTGCCAGCAGCTCCGGACAGGGTCCCTACAATGAGCAGTTCTTC
cdr3_length: 15
v_call: TRBV11-2
d_call: TRBD1
j_call: TRBJ2-1
clone_size: NA

cdr3_aa: CASSYSNRVPEQYF
cdr3_nt: TGTGCCAGCAGTTACTCGAATCGGGTACCCGAGCAGTACTTC
cdr3_length: 14
v_call: TRBV6-2/TRBV6-3
d_call: NA
j_call: TRBJ2-7
clone_size: NA